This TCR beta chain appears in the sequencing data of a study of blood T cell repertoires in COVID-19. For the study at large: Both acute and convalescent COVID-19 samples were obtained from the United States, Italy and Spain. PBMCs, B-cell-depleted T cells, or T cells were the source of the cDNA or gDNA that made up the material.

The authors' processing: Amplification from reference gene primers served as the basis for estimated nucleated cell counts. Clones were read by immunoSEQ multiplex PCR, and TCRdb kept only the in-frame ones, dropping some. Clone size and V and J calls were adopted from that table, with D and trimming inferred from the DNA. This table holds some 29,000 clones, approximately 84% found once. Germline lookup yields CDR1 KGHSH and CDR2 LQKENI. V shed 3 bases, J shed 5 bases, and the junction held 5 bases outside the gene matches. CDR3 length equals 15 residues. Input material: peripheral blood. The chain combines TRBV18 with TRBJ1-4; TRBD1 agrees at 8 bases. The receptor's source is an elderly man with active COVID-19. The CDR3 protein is CASSPQQGANEKLFF. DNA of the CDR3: TGTGCCAGCTCACCCCAGCAGGGGGCGAATGAAAAACTGTTTTTT. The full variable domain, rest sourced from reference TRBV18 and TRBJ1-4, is NAGVMQNPRHLVRRRGQEARLRCSPMKGHSHVYWYRQLPEEGLKFMVYLQKENIIDESGMPKERFSAEFPKEGPSILRIQQVVRGDSAAYFCASSPQQGANEKLFFGSGTQLSVL.